These 27 T cell receptor beta chains were sequenced from one sample in a study of neurological immune-mediated disorders. MiXCR, applied by TCRdb to the 5' RACE reads, yields one record per CDR3 protein. The sample lists around 69,000 distinct CDR3 sequences, roughly 10% occurring once. Regarding time point: longitudinal time-point 1 (baseline). Sequencing used PBMCs. These receptors all stem from a man under 40 in good health.

This clonotype occurred once. CDR3 amino acids: CSGGQGANQPQHF. CDR3 coding DNA: TGCAGCGGGGGACAGGGGGCTAATCAGCCCCAGCATTTT. The chain carries TRBV29-1 and TRBJ1-5; the match to TRBD1 covers 12 bases. CDR1 SQVTM and CDR2 ANQGSEA come from the germline V gene. This CDR3 contains 13 residues. Trimming at V came to 7 bases and at J to 4 bases, leaving 2 bases not matched to a gene.

This clonotype was detected many times. The chain has TRBV20-1 and TRBJ1-1; D is unclear. V lost 4 bases and J lost 0, with 3 bases in between. CDR3 size: 11 residues. CDR1 is DFQATT and CDR2 is SNEGSKA in the germline V gene (reference sequence). The CDR3 sequence: CSAMMNTEAFF. The CDR3 DNA reads as TGCAGTGCTATGATGAACACTGAAGCTTTCTTT.

This clonotype has a count of ten or more. The chain couples TRBV9 to TRBJ2-7; TRBD2 matches 11 bases. This CDR3 has 14 amino acids. Germline values: CDR1 SGDLS, CDR2 YYNGEE. J gave up 2 bases and V 6 bases, and 4 bases lay outside the gene matches. The CDR3 DNA reads TGTGCCAGCAACGCGGGACTAGCGGCCTACGAGCAGTACTTC. It translates to CASNAGLAAYEQYF.

This clonotype was observed many times. The chain is built from TRBV20-1 and TRBJ2-5; D gene ambiguous. Trimming took 8 bases from V and 5 from J, leaving 24 bases between them. This CDR3 region has 15 residues. Germline CDR1 and CDR2: DFQATT and SNEGSKA (reference sequence). CDR3 DNA sequence: TGCAGTCCAATGGCCCCGGCTGGGAAAAGGGAGACCCAGTACTTC. It is translated as CSPMAPAGKRETQYF.

V and J are TRBV7-3 and TRBJ1-2; 9 bases are shared with TRBD1. V was clipped by 6 bases and J by 0 bases; unmatched bases: 17. CDR3 length: 19 residues. CDR1 SGHTA and CDR2 FQGTGA come from the germline V gene. The DNA for the CDR3 is TGTGCCAGCAGTCTTTATCCTCGGGACAGGGCGACAACTAACTATGGCTACACCTTC. The encoded protein is CASSLYPRDRATTNYGYTF.

This clonotype was observed at least ten times. This chain uses TRBV29-1 with TRBJ2-5; 8 nucleotides line up with TRBD1. Trimming at V came to 7 bases and at J to 1 base, leaving 5 bases not matched to a gene. This CDR3 spans 13 amino acids. Germline lookup yields CDR1 SQVTM and CDR2 ANQGSEA. CDR3 nucleotide sequence: TGCAGCGCAACCGGGACAGGCCAAGAGACCCAGTACTTC. Protein sequence: CSATGTGQETQYF.

This clonotype was seen many times. V gene TRBV28 combines with J gene TRBJ2-4, with TRBD1 matching over 7 bases. Trimming took 6 bases from V and 6 from J; bases not matched to a gene: 2. Germline CDR1 MDHEN, CDR2 SYDVKM. This CDR3 has 12 amino acids. CDR3 in amino acids: CASRRDRNIQYF. For the CDR3, the DNA is TGTGCCAGCAGAAGGGACAGAAACATTCAGTACTTC.

The table lists this clonotype with many counts. The chain carries TRBV6-1 and TRBJ2-1; D is uncertain. The V end lost 7 bases, the J end lost 8 bases, and 12 bases lay between the germline ends. The CDR3 consists of 12 residues. Germline V gene sequence: CDR1 MNHNS, CDR2 SASEGT. CDR3 in amino acids: CASNSPSDEQFF. DNA of the CDR3: TGTGCCAGCAATTCCCCTAGTGATGAGCAGTTCTTC.

The chain joins TRBV18 to TRBJ2-3; 7 bases agree with TRBD1. The CDR3 is made up of 15 amino acids. Looked up from germline, CDR1 is KGHSH and CDR2 is LQKENI. V lost 3 bases to trimming and J lost 5 bases; unmatched junction nucleotides: 8. In nucleotides, the CDR3 is TGTGCCAGCTCACCTCGAGACAGGGAGCTAGATACGCAGTATTTT. Its protein is CASSPRDRELDTQYF. The whole variable domain, filled in from reference TRBV18 and TRBJ2-3, reads NAGVMQNPRHLVRRRGQEARLRCSPMKGHSHVYWYRQLPEEGLKFMVYLQKENIIDESGMPKERFSAEFPKEGPSILRIQQVVRGDSAAYFCASSPRDRELDTQYFGPGTRLTVL.

Ten or more counts support this clonotype. The chain is built from TRBV28 and TRBJ2-1; 7 bases map to TRBD2. The CDR3 is 15 amino acids. Trimming at V came to 8 bases and at J to 5 bases, leaving 12 bases not matched to a gene. Germline V gene lookup returns CDR1 MDHEN and CDR2 SYDVKM. In nucleotides, the CDR3 is TGTGCCAGCCCGCCGCGAGGGAGGGCAAACAATGAGCAGTTCTTC. This gives the protein CASPPRGRANNEQFF.

In its sample, this clonotype was seen many times. The V and J genes are TRBV20-1 and TRBJ1-4; a weak D match, TRBD1 (6 bases). Deletions cut 1 base from V and 8 bases from J, with 14 bases between. CDR1 and CDR2 from the germline V gene are DFQATT and SNEGSKA (reference sequence). There are 14 residues in the CDR3. The CDR3 DNA follows: TGCAGTGCTAGAGCCCCACAGGGCGGGGAAAAACTGTTTTTT. Translating it yields CSARAPQGGEKLFF.

Points on this clonotype: Germline and junction disagree at one end, which may indicate a read error. This chain links TRBV29-1 with TRBJ2-2; tentative D call: TRBD1 (5 bases). The CDR3 runs 16 residues. Germline CDR1 reads SQVTM; CDR2 reads ANQGSEA. DNA for the CDR3: TGCAGTGTTGAGAAAGGGGTCGTCCAGAACACCGGGGAGCTGTTTTTT. This codes for CSVEKGVVQNTGELFF.

For this clonotype: Possible read error: a much larger clone is one base away. The chain employs TRBV3-1 and TRBJ2-7, with 9 bases that match TRBD1. Germline-derived CDR1 and CDR2 are LGHDT and YNNKEL (reference sequence). V dropped 5 bases and J dropped 6; count of bases not matched to a gene: 17. The CDR3 is 17 residues long. CDR3 in DNA: TGTGCCAGCAGCTCCCGGGACAGGGTACTAATACGGGGCGAGCAGTACTTC. It yields the protein CASSSRDRVLIRGEQYF.

The V call is TRBV10-3, the J call TRBJ2-3; possibly TRBD2 for D (5 bases). This CDR3 comprises 14 residues. CDR1 is ENHRY, CDR2 SYGVKD, per germline. V was clipped by 6 bases and J by 5 bases, with 15 bases between them. For the CDR3, the DNA is TGTGCCATCAGCCGGGATCGAGGAATAGATACGCAGTATTTT. This encodes CAISRDRGIDTQYF.

With regard to this clonotype: One base away lies a much larger clone, so this may be a sequencing read error. This rearrangement joins TRBV24-1 to TRBJ2-3; 9 positions match TRBD2. Germline V gene lookup returns CDR1 KGHDR and CDR2 SFDVKD. The length of the CDR3 is 15 residues. This CDR3 is CVTSDWTSGTDTQYF. As DNA, the CDR3 is TGTGTCACCAGTGATTGGACTAGCGGCACAGATACGCAGTATTTT.

The chain has TRBV7-2 and TRBJ2-3, with D unclear. The CDR3 runs 15 residues. The germline V gene encodes CDR1 SGHTA and CDR2 FQGNSA. V was trimmed by 0 bases and J by 3 bases, leaving 10 bases between them. This CDR3 reads CASSLAKRKTDTQYF. The CDR3 DNA is TGTGCCAGCAGCTTAGCCAAGCGAAAGACAGATACGCAGTATTTT.

The chain couples TRBV12-3 or TRBV12-4 to TRBJ2-4; 7 nucleotides match TRBD2. CDR3 length: 18 amino acids. J was trimmed by 0 bases and V by 7 bases; bases with no gene match: 15. The CDR3 DNA is TGTGCCAGCACCACCGTGGGGGGGGGGATTCTAGCCAAAAACATTCAGTACTTC. Protein product: CASTTVGGGILAKNIQYF.

Worth noting for this clonotype: An end of the junction does not agree with germline; a read error may underlie this. The chain combines TRBV28 with TRBJ1-2, with D unresolved. Germline-derived CDR1 and CDR2 are MDHEN and SYDVKM. There are 15 residues in the CDR3. In DNA form, the CDR3 reads TGTCCCAGCAGTCCTCCGGTAGGGTTGAACTATGGCTACACCTTC. Translating gives CPSSPPVGLNYGYTF.

This clonotype was picked up many times. The chain recombines TRBV5-1 with TRBJ2-2; TRBD1 aligns across 7 bases. The CDR3 runs 15 residues. After removal of 4 bases from V and 7 bases from J, the junction contained 10 bases not matched to a gene. Germline V gene lookup returns CDR1 SGHRS and CDR2 YFSETQ. CDR3 loop: CASSGTEGLGGELFF. In DNA, the CDR3 is TGCGCCAGCAGCGGGACAGAAGGTTTGGGCGGGGAGCTGTTTTTT.

The gene calls are TRBV28 and TRBJ2-7; TRBD1 aligns across 8 bases. V shed 6 bases and J 3 bases; nucleotides not matched to a gene: 7. The V gene's germline CDR1 is MDHEN and CDR2 SYDVKM. This CDR3 comprises 14 residues. CDR3 bases: TGTGCCAGCAGCCCCGGGGACAGGATCTACGAGCAGTACTTC. Translating gives CASSPGDRIYEQYF.

In its sample, this clonotype was seen many times. The genes are TRBV27 and TRBJ2-7, with 10 bases that match TRBD2. Germline V CDR1 and CDR2: MNHEY, SMNVEV (reference sequence). CDR3 length: 15 residues. With 0 bases clipped from V and 7 bases from J, the junction kept 6 bases outside the gene matches. Written as DNA, the CDR3 is TGTGCCAGCAGTTTATCACTAGCGGGATCGTTTGAGCAGTACTTC. Translation gives CASSLSLAGSFEQYF.

This clonotype was counted ten times or more. The chain couples TRBV5-1 to TRBJ2-7; possible D gene TRBD1, 5 bases. The CDR3 spans 14 residues. Trimming shortened V by 6 bases and J by 2 bases, and 15 bases separated the two germline ends. Looked up from germline, CDR1 is SGHRS and CDR2 is YFSETQ. The CDR3 nucleotides read TGCGCCAGCACGGTTGGTACAGGAGCCTACGAGCAGTACTTC. The encoded protein is CASTVGTGAYEQYF.

This clonotype showed up just a few times. The rearrangement uses TRBV28 and TRBJ2-2, with D maybe TRBD2 (6 bases). V was pared by 1 base and J by 6 bases, with 9 bases between. Germline-derived CDR1 and CDR2 are MDHEN and SYDVKM. The CDR3 is made up of 14 amino acids. Here the CDR3 DNA reads TGTGCCAGCAGTTTATTCGCGGGGCCCGGGGAGCTGTTTTTT. This sequence encodes CASSLFAGPGELFF.

This clonotype was found many times. J is TRBJ2-5 and V is TRBV7-6; D ambiguous. V was pared by 1 base and J by 1 base, with 10 bases between. Germline CDR1 is SGHVS and CDR2 is FNYEAQ. The CDR3 has 15 amino acids. CDR3 loop: CASSLGNSVQETQYF. In DNA, the CDR3 is TGTGCCAGCAGCTTAGGTAACAGCGTCCAAGAGACCCAGTACTTC.

This clonotype was observed many times. The chain recombines TRBV20-1 with TRBJ1-6; TRBD1 matches 9 bases. The CDR3 consists of 15 residues. Germline CDR1 and CDR2: DFQATT and SNEGSKA (reference sequence). V lost 3 bases and J lost 4; bases outside the gene matches: 4. For the CDR3, the DNA is TGCAGTGCTAGTCCGACAGGGGGTTATAATTCACCCCTCCACTTT. Translated, it gives CSASPTGGYNSPLHF.

This clonotype was seen a few times. V is TRBV18 and J is TRBJ2-3; D is possibly TRBD2 (5 bases). Trimming removed 3 bases at V and 2 bases at J, with 9 bases between. The length of the CDR3 is 14 residues. Germline loops: CDR1 KGHSH, CDR2 LQKENI. CDR3 residues: CASSPGITTDTQYF. CDR3 nucleotides: TGTGCCAGCTCACCCGGGATTACCACAGATACGCAGTATTTT.

The V call is TRBV20-1, the J call TRBJ2-1, with TRBD2 as a possible D gene (6 bases). CDR1 DFQATT and CDR2 SNEGSKA come from the germline V gene (reference sequence). This CDR3 has 16 amino acids. The germline V and J ends were trimmed by 0 bases and 7 bases, with 19 bases remaining between them. CDR3: CSARDHSAVGGNEQFF. In DNA, the CDR3 is TGCAGTGCTAGAGATCATTCGGCGGTGGGGGGAAATGAGCAGTTCTTC.